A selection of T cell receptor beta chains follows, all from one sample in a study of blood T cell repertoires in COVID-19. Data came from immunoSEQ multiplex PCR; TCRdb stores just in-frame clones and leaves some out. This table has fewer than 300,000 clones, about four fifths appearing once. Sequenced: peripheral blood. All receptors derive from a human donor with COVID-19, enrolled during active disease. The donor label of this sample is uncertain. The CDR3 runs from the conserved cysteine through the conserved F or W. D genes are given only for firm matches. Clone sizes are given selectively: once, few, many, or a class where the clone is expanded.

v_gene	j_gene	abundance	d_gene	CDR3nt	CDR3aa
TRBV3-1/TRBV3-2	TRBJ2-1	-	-	TGTGCCAGCAGCCAAGATAGGGCTAGCAACGGTGAGCAGTTCTTC	CASSQDRASNGEQFF
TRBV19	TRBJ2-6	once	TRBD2	TGTGCCAGTAGCCCTAGCGGGAGTCCTGGGGCCAACGTCCTGACTTTC	CASSPSGSPGANVLTF
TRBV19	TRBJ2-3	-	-	TGTGCCAGTAGTATCCGACTCGGGACAGATACGCAGTATTTT	CASSIRLGTDTQYF
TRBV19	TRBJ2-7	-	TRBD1	TGTGCCAGTAGTCCCCTGGACAGGGGCGAGTACGAGCAGTACTTC	CASSPLDRGEYEQYF
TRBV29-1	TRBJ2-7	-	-	TGCAGCGTTGTCCCCCGGGGGAGTACCTACGAGCAGTACTTC	CSVVPRGSTYEQYF
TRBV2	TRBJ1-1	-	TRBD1	TGTGCCAGCAGTGAAGGGGGACAGTCCTTAGCTTTCTTT	CASSEGGQSLAFF
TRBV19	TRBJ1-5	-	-	TGTGCCAGTAGTAGGGGGGGCGCGGAATCCCCCCAGCATTTT	CASSRGGAESPQHF
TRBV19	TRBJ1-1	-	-	TGTGCCAGTAGGCGGGGCGATTCGTGGACTGAAGCTTTCTTT	CASRRGDSWTEAFF
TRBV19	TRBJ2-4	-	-	TGTGCCAGTATAGTAGCGGCAACGCCCAAAAACATTCAGTACTTC	CASIVAATPKNIQYF
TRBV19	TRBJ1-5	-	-	TGTGCCAGTAGCAACCCGGGGAGACGGAGCAATCAGCCCCAGCATTTT	CASSNPGRRSNQPQHF
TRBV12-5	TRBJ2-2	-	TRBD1	TGTGCTAGTGGCCCGGACAGGCCCACTCCTAACACCGGGGAGCTGTTTTTT	CASGPDRPTPNTGELFF
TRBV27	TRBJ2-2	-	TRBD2	TGTGCCAGCAGTTTTGGACTAGCTAACACCGGGGAGCTGTTTTTT	CASSFGLANTGELFF
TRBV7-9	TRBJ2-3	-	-	TGTGCCAGCAGCTTATTAGGGGCTGGGAGCACAGATACGCAGTATTTT	CASSLLGAGSTDTQYF
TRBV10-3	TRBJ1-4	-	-	TGTGCCATCAGTGAGTCGCAGGATGCAACTAATGAAAAACTGTTTTTT	CAISESQDATNEKLFF
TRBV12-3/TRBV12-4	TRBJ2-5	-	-	TGTGCCAGCACCTTTTATTCAGAGACCCAGTACTTC	CASTFYSETQYF
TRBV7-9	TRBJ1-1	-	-	TGTGCCAGCAGCTTAGACGCGGGGGCGGGGAACACTGAAGCTTTCTTT	CASSLDAGAGNTEAFF
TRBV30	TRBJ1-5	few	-	TGTGCCTGGAGTCCCCGGGCGGGAGGCAATCAGCCCCAGCATTTT	CAWSPRAGGNQPQHF
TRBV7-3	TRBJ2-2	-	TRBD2	TGTGCCAGCAGCCTGGTAGCGGGGGCGACCACCGGGGAGCTGTTTTTT	CASSLVAGATTGELFF
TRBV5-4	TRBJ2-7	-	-	TGTGCCAGCAGCCCCCCCAGGGATACGGACGAGCAGTACTTC	CASSPPRDTDEQYF
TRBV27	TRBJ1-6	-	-	TGTGCCAGCAGTCCCCCGGGACATCCTAATTCACCCCTCCACTTT	CASSPPGHPNSPLHF
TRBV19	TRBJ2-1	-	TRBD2	TGTGCCAGTAGTCCGGGACTAGCCGGTCGGGAGCAGTTCTTC	CASSPGLAGREQFF
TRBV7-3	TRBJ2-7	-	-	TGTGCCAGCAGCTTAAATGGTGGACTCAGGGGCGAGCAGTACTTC	CASSLNGGLRGEQYF
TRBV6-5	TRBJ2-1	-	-	TGTGCCAGCAGTTACAGGCAGGGTTACAATGAGCAGTTCTTC	CASSYRQGYNEQFF
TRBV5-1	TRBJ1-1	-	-	TGCGCCAGCTTTGCGGACAGCATGAACACTGAAGCTTTCTTT	CASFADSMNTEAFF
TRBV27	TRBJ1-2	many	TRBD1	TGTGCCAGCAGAACCGACAGGGTAGAAGGCGGCTACACCTTC	CASRTDRVEGGYTF